This T cell receptor beta chain was identified during a study of CD4 T cells in relation to SARS-CoV-2 and coronaviruses. The wider study: No peptide or an HIV-1 Nef peptide pool served as negative control.

Concerning this clone itself: Its cognate antigen is unknown.

Repertoires were generated with immunoSEQ multiplex PCR, while TCRdb's copy carries only in-frame clones and drops some. The sample has about 22,000 clones, less than 75% seen once. V shed 3 bases, J shed 4 bases, and the junction held 9 bases outside the gene matches. Germline V gene sequence: CDR1 LNHDA, CDR2 SQIVND (reference sequence). The CDR3 has 16 residues. CD4+ T cells from unexposed donors were obtained before the COVID-19 pandemic (2011-2018). CD4+ T cells were isolated from the cells after about ten days of culture. Cells permitting, SARS-CoV-2 S/N and four cold-coronavirus spikes were tested on unexposed-donor CD4+ T cells. Half the medium was replaced with IL-2 medium on days 3 and 7.

Sequenced material: CD4+ T cells from PBMCs, cultured in vitro. This clonotype originated in a human donor in good health. The V and J genes are TRBV19 and TRBJ2-3; 8 nucleotides match TRBD2. CDR3 DNA: TGTGCCAGTAGTATTAGGCGGGGGGCCGCCTCAGATACGCAGTATTTT. Protein sequence: CASSIRRGAASDTQYF.